This paragraph reports one T cell receptor beta chain. Disease duration under 2 months; hyperthyroidism patients were aged 18 to 65. Those patients with uncontrolled infection, other autoimmune disease, pregnancy or lactation were excluded. The authors took PBMCs from over 8.5 ml fresh peripheral blood. The CDR3 runs to 13 residues. After removal of 5 bases from V and 5 bases from J, the junction contained 8 bases not matched to a gene. CDR1 SQVTM and CDR2 ANQGSEA come from the germline V gene. The data originate from a study of T cells in Graves' hyperthyroidism and ophthalmopathy. RNA transcripts gave rise to amplified TCR beta CDR3 regions. TCR CDR3 regions were first amplified by RT-PCR with HTBI primers. TCRdb recomputed calls from the multiplex PCR reads with MiXCR, one row per CDR3 protein. The sample lists approximately 600,000 distinct CDR3 sequences; 15% to 20% were seen once.

V and J are TRBV29-1 and TRBJ1-2; TRBD1 aligns across 7 bases. The source is a woman aged 25 to 45 with Graves' hyperthyroidism. The sequenced sample consisted of blood. The CDR3 reads CSVPGTESYGYTF. In DNA, the CDR3 is TGCAGCGTTCCCGGGACAGAGAGTTATGGCTACACCTTC.